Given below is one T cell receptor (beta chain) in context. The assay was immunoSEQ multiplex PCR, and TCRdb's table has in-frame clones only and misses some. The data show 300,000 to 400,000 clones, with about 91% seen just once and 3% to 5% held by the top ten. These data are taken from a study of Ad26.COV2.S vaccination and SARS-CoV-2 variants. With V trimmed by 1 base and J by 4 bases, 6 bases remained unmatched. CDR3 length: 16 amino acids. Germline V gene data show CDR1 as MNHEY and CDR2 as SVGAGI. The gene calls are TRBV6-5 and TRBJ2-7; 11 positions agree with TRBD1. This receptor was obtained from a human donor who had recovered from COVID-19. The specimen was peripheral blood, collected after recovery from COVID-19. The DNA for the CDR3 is TGTGCCAGCAGTTACTTAGGACAGGGGGCTTGGTACGAGCAGTACTTC. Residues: CASSYLGQGAWYEQYF.